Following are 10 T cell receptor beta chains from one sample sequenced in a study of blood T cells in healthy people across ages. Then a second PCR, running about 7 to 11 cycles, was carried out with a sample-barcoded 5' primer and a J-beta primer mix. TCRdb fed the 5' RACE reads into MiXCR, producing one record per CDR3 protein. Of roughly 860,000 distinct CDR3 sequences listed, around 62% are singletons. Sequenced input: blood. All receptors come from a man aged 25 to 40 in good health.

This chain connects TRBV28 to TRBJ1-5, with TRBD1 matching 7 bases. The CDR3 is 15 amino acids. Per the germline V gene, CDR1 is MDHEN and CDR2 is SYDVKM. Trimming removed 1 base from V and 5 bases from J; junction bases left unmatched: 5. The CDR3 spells CASSLSQGRYQPQHF. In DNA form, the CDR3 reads TGTGCCAGCAGTTTATCACAGGGGAGGTATCAGCCCCAGCATTTT.

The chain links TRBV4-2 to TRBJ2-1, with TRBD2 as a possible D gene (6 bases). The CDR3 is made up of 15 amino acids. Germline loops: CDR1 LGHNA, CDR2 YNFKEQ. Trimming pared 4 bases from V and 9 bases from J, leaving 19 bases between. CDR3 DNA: TGTGCCAGCAGCCCAAGGGACTCGGTGAATGTTGAGCAGTTCTTC. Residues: CASSPRDSVNVEQFF.

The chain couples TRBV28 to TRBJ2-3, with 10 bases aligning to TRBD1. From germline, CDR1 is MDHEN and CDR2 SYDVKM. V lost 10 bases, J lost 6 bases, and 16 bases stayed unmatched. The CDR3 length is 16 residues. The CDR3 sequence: CATPLRQGAGRDTQYF. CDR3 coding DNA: TGTGCCACCCCCCTAAGACAGGGGGCGGGTAGGGATACGCAGTATTTT.

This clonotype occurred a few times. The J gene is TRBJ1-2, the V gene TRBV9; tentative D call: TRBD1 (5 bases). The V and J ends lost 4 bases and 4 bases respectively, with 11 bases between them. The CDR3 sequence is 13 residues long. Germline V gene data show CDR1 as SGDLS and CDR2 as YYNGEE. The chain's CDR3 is CASSPDGTYGYTF. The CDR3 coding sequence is TGTGCCAGCAGCCCGGACGGGACCTATGGCTACACCTTC.

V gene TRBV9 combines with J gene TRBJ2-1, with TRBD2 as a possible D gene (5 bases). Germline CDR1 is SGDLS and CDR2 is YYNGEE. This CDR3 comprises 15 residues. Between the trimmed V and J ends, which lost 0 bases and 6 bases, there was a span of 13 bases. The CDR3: CASSVGSGGFNEQFF. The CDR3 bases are TGTGCCAGCAGCGTAGGGAGTGGAGGATTCAATGAGCAGTTCTTC.

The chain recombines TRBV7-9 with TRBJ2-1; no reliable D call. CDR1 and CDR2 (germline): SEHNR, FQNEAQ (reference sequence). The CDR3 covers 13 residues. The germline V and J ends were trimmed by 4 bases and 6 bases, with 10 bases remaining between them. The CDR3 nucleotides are TGTGCCAGCAGCTCCGGTTTACTCAATGAGCAGTTCTTC. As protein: CASSSGLLNEQFF.

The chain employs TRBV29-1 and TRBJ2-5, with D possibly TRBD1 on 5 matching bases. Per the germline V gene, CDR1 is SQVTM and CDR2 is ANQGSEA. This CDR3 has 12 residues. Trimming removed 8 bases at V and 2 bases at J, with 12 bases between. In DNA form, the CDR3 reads TGCAGCATTGTTACAGGTCAAGAGACCCAGTACTTC. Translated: CSIVTGQETQYF. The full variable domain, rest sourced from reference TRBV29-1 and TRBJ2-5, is SAVISQKPSRDICQRGTSLTIQCQVDSQVTMMFWYRQQPGQSLTLIATANQGSEATYESGFVIDKFPISRPNLTFSTLTVSNMSPEDSSIYLCSIVTGQETQYFGPGTRLLVL.

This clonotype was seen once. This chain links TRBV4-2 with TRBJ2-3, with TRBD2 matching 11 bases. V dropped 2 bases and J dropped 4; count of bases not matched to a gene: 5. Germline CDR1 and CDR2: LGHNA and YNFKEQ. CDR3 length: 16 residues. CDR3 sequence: CASSQRTSGSPDTQYF. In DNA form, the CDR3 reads TGTGCCAGCAGCCAAAGAACTAGCGGGAGCCCAGATACGCAGTATTTT.

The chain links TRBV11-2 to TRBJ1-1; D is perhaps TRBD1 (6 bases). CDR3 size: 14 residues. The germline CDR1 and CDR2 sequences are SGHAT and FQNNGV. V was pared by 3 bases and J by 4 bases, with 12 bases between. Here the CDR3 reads CASSFYREGTEAFF. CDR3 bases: TGTGCCAGCAGCTTCTACAGGGAGGGCACTGAAGCTTTCTTT. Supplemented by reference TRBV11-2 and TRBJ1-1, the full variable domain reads EAGVAQSPRYKIIEKRQSVAFWCNPISGHATLYWYQQILGQGPKLLIQFQNNGVVDDSQLPKDRFSAERLKGVDSTLKIQPAKLEDSAVYLCASSFYREGTEAFFGQGTRLTVV.

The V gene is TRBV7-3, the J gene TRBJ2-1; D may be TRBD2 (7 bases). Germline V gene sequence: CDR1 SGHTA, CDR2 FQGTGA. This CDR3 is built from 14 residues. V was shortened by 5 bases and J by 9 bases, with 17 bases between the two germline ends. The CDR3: CASSPTWGGPEQFF. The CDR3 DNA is TGTGCCAGCAGCCCTACTTGGGGGGGCCCTGAGCAGTTCTTC.